This T cell receptor beta chain emerged from a study of early T cells in non-severe SARS-CoV-2 infection. Study context: Chains from this unsorted whole-blood bulk RNA could not be paired. General observations from the study: Matching against VDJdb likely underestimated virus-specific expansions, favoring anti-spike CD8.

From germline, CDR1 is SEHNR and CDR2 FQNEAQ (reference sequence). V shed 10 bases and J shed 5 bases, with 17 bases lying between them. The CDR3 is made up of 13 amino acids. TCRdb passed the 5' RACE reads through MiXCR, listing each CDR3 protein once. The sample carries approximately 66,000 distinct CDR3 sequences, about 12% recorded once. In regard to this clonotype: Its antigen is as yet unknown.

This TCR was sampled from an adult who was a healthcare worker with PCR-confirmed SARS-CoV-2 infection or an uninfected control (not recorded which). What was sequenced was whole blood. The chain uses TRBV7-9 and TRBJ2-5, with D possibly matching TRBD1 (5 bases). Here the CDR3 reads CATQILAGETQYF. As DNA, the CDR3 is TGTGCCACCCAGATCCTTGCAGGGGAGACCCAGTACTTC.